This TCR beta chain comes out of a study of shared clonotypes between healthy human individuals (dated by TCRdb to about 2020). For the study in its entirety: The cohort comprised a couple of women and a few men aged 18 to 49 years. For each donor, CD4 naive and CD4 memory were each run on three plates, CD8 naive on two plates, and CD8 memory on one plate. Per donor, leukapheresis produced somewhere between about 0.8 and 9 billion PBMCs. Different laboratories and diverse techniques were used to prepare libraries and sequence TCR repertoires, to increase sequencing depth and limit assay-specific biases. To estimate repertoire size and how much clonotypes are shared between individuals, the study performed deep sequencing of blood TCR repertoires from a handful of healthy adults.

This clone was seen a handful of times. The clone's antigen remains unknown. Base-call qualities are not available, and no considerably larger clone is one nucleotide away. From cysteine to phenylalanine, the CDR3 is 14 amino acids long. Only the CDR3 portion is preserved as DNA: 42 bases, with reading frame beginning at the first base. CDR1 is given as GTSNPN and CDR2 as SVGIG, both from the germline V gene (reference sequence). Trimming takes 4 bases from V and 2 bases from J, and the germline ends sit 12 bases apart. The donors were healthy, HIV-negative adults who had no recently reported acute infections or vaccinations. Every donor was a Caucasian adult residing in Nashville, Tennessee, USA. CD4+ T cells were enriched through magnetic negative selection, after which naive cells were positively selected on CD45RA and the remaining negative fraction served as the memory subset. Blood was obtained by leukapheresis, after which PBMCs were separated by Ficoll-Histopaque density gradient centrifugation and cryopreserved in liquid nitrogen vapor phase. Analytical flow cytometry was used to check the purity and quantity of each magnetically sorted T cell population. From each sorted fraction, genomic DNA was isolated and quantified by UV absorbance on a Nanodrop 2000c.

Using the deep immunoSEQ assay, multiplex PCR amplified TCR CDR3 regions from genomic DNA. For each cell subset, the extracted genomic DNA was distributed evenly across all wells of several immunoSEQ 96-well plates, and each plate served as one replicate. For sorted subsets, each replicate PCR was loaded with 200 ng genomic DNA, equivalent to about 30,000 T cell genomes. The purified libraries were quantified using a Qubit 3.0 fluorometer, sized with a Bioanalyzer 2100, and then quantified again using the KAPA Library Quantification kit. Every immunoSEQ 96-well plate was sequenced on a dedicated single-read 150-cycle Illumina NextSeq 550 flow cell. The published analysis was carried out like this. Because the immunoSEQ output included only junctional sequences and no quality scores, the filtering could not be the same as the filtering used for full-length reads. To assign V/J genes and CDR3, sequences were annotated against IMGT germline references using PyIR, a Python wrapper for IgBLAST v1.9. Any read was removed if the V/J assignment was weak (E-value above 1e-6), the CDR3 was missing, or the read contained stop codons, out-of-frame junctions, or ambiguous translated residues. V3J clonotypes were defined by identical inferred V gene, J gene, and CDR3 amino acid sequence. To compute the percentage overlap between repertoires, the number of shared unique clonotypes was divided by the size of the smaller repertoire. Repertoire richness was assessed with RTK rarefaction, the Chao1 estimator, and Recon v2.1 estimates of unobserved clonotypes. OLGA was used to compute generation probabilities for all TCRbeta clonotypes that the gDNA method yielded from a few donors. Imported from immuneACCESS, the table was reduced by TCRdb to in-frame sequences with V and J called. These copies leave out some clones; in studies compared against another copy, an unresolved V gene accounts for under half, and the cause of the remainder is not known. That table supplies the V and J calls and clone size; D and trimming were determined from the DNA. This sample comprises about 1 million clones, 60% to 80% of them detected only once. The top ten hold around 1.5% of the sample.

Findings and caveats that apply to the study as a whole: Pairwise subsampling led to the expectation that sequencing depth would affect the degree of clonotype sharing among donors. Estimated clonotype richness was generally larger for naive than for memory subsets. Because the study included only a small number of donors, the genetic and exposure-history diversity represented was limited. When four donors were compared, the shared fraction of clonotypes was 5% to 6.5% for naive CD4, around 4% for naive CD8, 2% to 2.5% for memory CD4, and 0.35% to 0.5% for memory CD8. Even with the large sequencing depth, rarefaction of the sorted-subset datasets indicated that sequencing was incomplete. Compared with non-shared clonotypes, clonotypes shared by all four sorted-subset donors had higher generation probabilities. Sampling was limited to blood, and TCR repertoires in tissue likely differ from TCR repertoires in blood.

The sample taken for sequencing was memory CD4+ T cells sorted from blood. This specimen's cell subset or site label, per the study, means: CD45RA-negative fraction. This sequence uses TRBV30 and TRBJ1-5, with the D gene call left open. This TCR came from a man younger than 35 in good health. The sequenced DNA: TGTGCCTGGACCCCGGGCCATGGCAATCAGCCCCAGCATTTT. It codes for CAWTPGHGNQPQHF. Extended through the reference TRBV30 and TRBJ1-5 proteins, this CDR3 yields the full variable domain: SQTIHQWPATLVQPVGSPLSLECTVEGTSNPNLYWYRQAAGRGLQLLFYSVGIGQISSEVPQNLSASRPQDRQFILSSKKLLLSDSGFYLCAWTPGHGNQPQHFGDGTRLSIL.